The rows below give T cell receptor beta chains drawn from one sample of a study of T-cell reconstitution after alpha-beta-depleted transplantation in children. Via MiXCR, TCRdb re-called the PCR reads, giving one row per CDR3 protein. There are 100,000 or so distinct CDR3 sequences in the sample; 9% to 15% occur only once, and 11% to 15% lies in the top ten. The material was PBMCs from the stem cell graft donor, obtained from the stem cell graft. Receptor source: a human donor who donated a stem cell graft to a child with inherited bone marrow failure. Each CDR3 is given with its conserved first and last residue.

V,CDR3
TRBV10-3,CAISQDRGWEQYF
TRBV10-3,CAISESIGQGPLNEQFF
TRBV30,CAWSPASGRLGEQFF
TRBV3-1,CASSQDGGRADTQYF
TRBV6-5,CASSYGPMNTEAFF
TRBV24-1,CATSERRTSGGNYNEQFF
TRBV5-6,CASSSRKWGGGSYEQYF
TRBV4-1,CASSLTLGLSSYNEQFF
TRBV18,CASSPTGGGKEAFF
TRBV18,CASSQQGKDTQYF
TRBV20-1,CSARDRRGSYEQYF
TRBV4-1,CASSYPGQSYEQYF
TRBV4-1,CASSPTGITSSYNEQFF
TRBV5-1,CASRGGASSYNSPLHF
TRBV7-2,CASSPLVTGRPYPDF
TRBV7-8,CASSLGLAENYNEQFF
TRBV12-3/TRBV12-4,CASSSNPGLAGGTNEQFF
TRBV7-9,CASSLDPWGANEQFF
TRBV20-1,CSAKPTGGRNTIYF
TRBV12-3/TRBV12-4,CASTGTVSNQPQHF
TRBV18,CASSPPGEQFF
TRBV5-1,CASSLEGNGELFF
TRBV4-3,CASSRLFANGEKLFF
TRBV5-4,CASSLGGSQSTDTQYF
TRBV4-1,CASSQDPGTSGFQFTYEQYF